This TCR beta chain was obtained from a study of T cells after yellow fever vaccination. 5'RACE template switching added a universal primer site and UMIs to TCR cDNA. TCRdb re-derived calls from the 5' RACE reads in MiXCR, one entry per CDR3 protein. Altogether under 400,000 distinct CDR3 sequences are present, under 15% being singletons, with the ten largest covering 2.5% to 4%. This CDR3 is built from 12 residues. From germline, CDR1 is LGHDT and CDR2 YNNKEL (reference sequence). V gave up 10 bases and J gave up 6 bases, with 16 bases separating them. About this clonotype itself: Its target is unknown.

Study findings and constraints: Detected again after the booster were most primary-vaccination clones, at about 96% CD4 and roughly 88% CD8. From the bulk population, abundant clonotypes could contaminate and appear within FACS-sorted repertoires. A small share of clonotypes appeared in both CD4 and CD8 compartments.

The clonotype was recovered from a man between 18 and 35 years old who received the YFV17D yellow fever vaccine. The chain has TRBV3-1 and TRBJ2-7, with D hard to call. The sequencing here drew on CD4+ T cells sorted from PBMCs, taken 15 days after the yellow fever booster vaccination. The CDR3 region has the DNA TGTGCCACCCAAGTTGGGCAGAGCGAGCAGTACTTC. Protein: CATQVGQSEQYF.